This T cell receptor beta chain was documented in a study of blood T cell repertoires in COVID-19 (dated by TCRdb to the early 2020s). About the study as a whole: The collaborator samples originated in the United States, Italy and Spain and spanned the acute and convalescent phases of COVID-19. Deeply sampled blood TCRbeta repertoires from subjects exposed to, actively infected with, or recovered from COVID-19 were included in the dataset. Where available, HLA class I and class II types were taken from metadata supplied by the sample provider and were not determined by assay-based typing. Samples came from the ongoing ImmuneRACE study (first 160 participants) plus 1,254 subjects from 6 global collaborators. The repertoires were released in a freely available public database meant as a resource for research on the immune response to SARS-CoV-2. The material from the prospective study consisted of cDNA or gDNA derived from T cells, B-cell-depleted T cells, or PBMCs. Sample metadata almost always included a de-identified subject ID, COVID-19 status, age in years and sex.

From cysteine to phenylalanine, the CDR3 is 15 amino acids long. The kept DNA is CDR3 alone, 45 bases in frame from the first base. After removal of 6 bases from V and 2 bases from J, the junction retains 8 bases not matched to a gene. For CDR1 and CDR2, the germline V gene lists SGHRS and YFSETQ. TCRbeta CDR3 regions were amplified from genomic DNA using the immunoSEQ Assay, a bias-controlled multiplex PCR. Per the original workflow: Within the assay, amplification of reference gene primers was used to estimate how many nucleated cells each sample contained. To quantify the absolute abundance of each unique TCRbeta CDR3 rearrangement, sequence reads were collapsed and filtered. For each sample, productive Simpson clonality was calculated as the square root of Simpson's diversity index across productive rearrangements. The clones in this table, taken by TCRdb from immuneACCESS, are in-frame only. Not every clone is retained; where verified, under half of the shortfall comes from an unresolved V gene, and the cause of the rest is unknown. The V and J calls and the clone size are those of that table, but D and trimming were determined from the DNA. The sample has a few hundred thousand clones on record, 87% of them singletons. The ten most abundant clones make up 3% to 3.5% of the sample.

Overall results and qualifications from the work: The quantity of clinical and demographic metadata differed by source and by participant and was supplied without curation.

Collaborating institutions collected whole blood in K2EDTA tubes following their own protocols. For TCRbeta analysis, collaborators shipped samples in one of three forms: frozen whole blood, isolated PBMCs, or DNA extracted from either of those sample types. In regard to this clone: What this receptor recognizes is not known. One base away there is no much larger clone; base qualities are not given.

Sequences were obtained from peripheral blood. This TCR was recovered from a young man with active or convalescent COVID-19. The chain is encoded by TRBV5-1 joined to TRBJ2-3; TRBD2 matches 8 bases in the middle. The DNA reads TGCGCCAGCAAGGGTTACGGGGGGGTCACAGATACGCAGTATTTT. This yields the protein CASKGYGGVTDTQYF.